The rows below give T cell receptor beta chains drawn from one sample of a study of beta chain features in type 1 diabetes. The assay was immunoSEQ multiplex PCR, and TCRdb's table has in-frame clones only and misses some. This table has approximately 70,000 clones, roughly half appearing once. The sample consisted of central memory CD4+ T cells from blood. Source of these receptors: a man aged 25 to 40 with type 1 diabetes. CDR3s include the opening cysteine and the closing phenylalanine or tryptophan. The D gene is left open where the match is weak. Only part of the rows carry a size: once, few, many, or a class if the clone is expanded.

CASSLGAQSFEKLFF,TGCGCCAGCAGCTTGGGAGCGCAGTCCTTTGAAAAACTGTTTTTT,-,TRBJ1-4,once,TRBV5-1
CASSVQGQPREKLFF,TGTGCCAGCAGCGTTCAGGGACAGCCGAGGGAAAAACTGTTTTTT,TRBD1,TRBJ1-4,few,TRBV7-2
CASSIGDRGSGNTIYF,TGTGCCAGTAGTATAGGGGACAGGGGCTCTGGAAACACCATATATTTT,TRBD1,TRBJ1-3,-,TRBV19
CAGTRAGEQYF,TGTGCCGGGACTCGAGCAGGCGAGCAGTACTTC,-,TRBJ2-7,-,TRBV27
CASSIYPGSDYEQYF,TGTGCCAGTAGTATATATCCCGGGAGTGACTACGAGCAGTACTTC,-,TRBJ2-7,-,TRBV19
CASSEGQGLQTYNEQFF,TGTGCCAGCAGTGAGGGACAGGGCCTACAGACCTACAATGAGCAGTTCTTC,TRBD1,TRBJ2-1,once,TRBV25-1
CAWRGQNNEKLFF,TGTGCCTGGAGAGGACAGAACAATGAAAAACTGTTTTTT,-,TRBJ1-4,-,TRBV30
CASSAGGALDSPLHF,TGTGCCAGCAGCGCCGGGGGGGCTTTGGATTCACCCCTCCACTTT,-,TRBJ1-6,once,TRBV6-1
CASSDQRGGPNEQFF,TGTGCCAGCAGTGATCAGCGGGGGGGCCCAAATGAGCAGTTCTTC,TRBD2,TRBJ2-1,once,TRBV2
CASSEDGGNTIYF,TGTGCCAGCAGTGAAGACGGGGGGAACACCATATATTTT,-,TRBJ1-3,once,TRBV6-1
CASKTTGGYQPQHF,TGTGCCAGCAAGACGACAGGGGGGTATCAGCCCCAGCATTTT,TRBD1,TRBJ1-5,-,TRBV2
CASSNPGGSLETQYF,TGTGCCAGTAGTAACCCGGGGGGATCCTTGGAGACCCAGTACTTC,TRBD2,TRBJ2-5,-,TRBV19
CATSENRGEPQHF,TGTGCCACCTCCGAAAACAGGGGGGAGCCCCAGCATTTT,TRBD1,TRBJ1-5,-,TRBV19
CSVDLGRQGANYGYTF,TGCAGCGTTGATCTTGGCCGACAGGGAGCTAACTATGGCTACACCTTC,TRBD1,TRBJ1-2,few,TRBV29-1
CASSGDSNQPQHF,TGTGCCAGCAGTGGCGATAGCAATCAGCCCCAGCATTTT,-,TRBJ1-5,-,TRBV2
CASEAGDTQYF,TGTGCCAGCGAGGCGGGAGATACGCAGTATTTT,-,TRBJ2-3,once,TRBV6-6
CASSFVSGGLGQPQHF,TGTGCCAGCAGCTTTGTTTCCGGGGGTCTGGGCCAGCCCCAGCATTTT,-,TRBJ1-5,once,TRBV7-9
CASSWDSSYEQYF,TGCGCCAGCAGCTGGGACAGCTCCTACGAGCAGTACTTC,TRBD1,TRBJ2-7,-,TRBV5-1
CASSLVGASGYEQYF,TGTGCCAGCAGCTTGGTGGGAGCAAGCGGCTACGAGCAGTACTTC,-,TRBJ2-7,-,TRBV5-4
CASSLRYEQYF,TGTGCCAGTAGTCTCAGGTACGAGCAGTACTTC,-,TRBJ2-7,-,TRBV19
CAWCHGAGNTIYF,TGTGCCTGGTGTCACGGGGCTGGAAACACCATATATTTT,-,TRBJ1-3,-,TRBV30
CASSSDSGTDTQYF,TGTGCCAGCAGTTCCGACTCCGGCACAGATACGCAGTATTTT,-,TRBJ2-3,-,TRBV5-4
CASSLGGTGNEQFF,TGCGCCAGCAGCTTGGGCGGTACCGGGAATGAGCAGTTCTTC,-,TRBJ2-1,few,TRBV5-1
CASSPPGLAGTGELFF,TGTGCCAGCAGCCCCCCGGGACTAGCGGGCACCGGGGAGCTGTTTTTT,TRBD2,TRBJ2-2,-,TRBV5-4
CASSNGGGGSSNEKLFF,TGTGCCAGTAGTAACGGCGGGGGCGGTTCATCTAATGAAAAACTGTTTTTT,-,TRBJ1-4,-,TRBV19
CASSIDGFSRERYNEQFF,TGTGCCAGTAGTATAGATGGGTTTTCGAGGGAGAGGTACAATGAGCAGTTCTTC,-,TRBJ2-1,few,TRBV19
CASSQDRPSRGGGELFF,TGCGCCAGCAGCCAAGATCGGCCCTCCCGAGGAGGTGGGGAGCTGTTTTTT,-,TRBJ2-2,few,TRBV4-1
CASSSRQGPDTQYF,TGTGCCAGCAGCTCACGACAGGGCCCAGATACGCAGTATTTT,TRBD1,TRBJ2-3,-,TRBV5-4
CASSQRTSGSTGELFF,TGTGCCAGCAGCCAGCGGACTAGCGGGTCCACCGGGGAGCTGTTTTTT,TRBD2,TRBJ2-2,few,TRBV4-2
CASSQGGSRSMNTEAFF,TGCGCCAGCAGCCAAGGTGGGTCGAGGTCCATGAACACTGAAGCTTTCTTT,-,TRBJ1-1,-,TRBV4-1
CASSQGQGANTEAFF,TGCGCCAGCAGCCAGGGACAGGGGGCGAACACTGAAGCTTTCTTT,TRBD1,TRBJ1-1,few,TRBV4-1
CASSEGLSTDTQYF,TGTGCCAGCAGCGAGGGCCTTAGCACAGATACGCAGTATTTT,-,TRBJ2-3,-,TRBV2
CASSPGTINTDTQYF,TGTGCCAGCAGCCCAGGGACTATTAACACAGATACGCAGTATTTT,TRBD2,TRBJ2-3,few,TRBV7-9
CASSGTGNLEKLFF,TGTGCCAGTAGTGGGACAGGGAACCTTGAAAAACTGTTTTTT,TRBD1,TRBJ1-4,-,TRBV19
CASSILWGSGVNTGELFF,TGTGCCAGTAGTATCCTTTGGGGTAGCGGGGTTAACACCGGGGAGCTGTTTTTT,TRBD2,TRBJ2-2,-,TRBV19
CASSVEIGETQYF,TGTGCCAGCAGCGTAGAAATCGGAGAGACCCAGTACTTC,-,TRBJ2-5,-,TRBV9
CASSERGETQYF,TGTGCCAGCAGTGAACGCGGGGAGACCCAGTACTTC,-,TRBJ2-5,few,TRBV6-1
CASSISPGANYEQYF,TGTGCCAGTAGTATCTCCCCAGGGGCGAACTACGAGCAGTACTTC,-,TRBJ2-7,-,TRBV19
CASSLWRNQPQHF,TGTGCCAGCAGTTTATGGAGAAATCAGCCCCAGCATTTT,-,TRBJ1-5,-,TRBV28
CSVKRGGGPYNEQFF,TGCAGCGTGAAGCGCGGCGGGGGCCCCTACAATGAGCAGTTCTTC,-,TRBJ2-1,-,TRBV29-1